Shown below are 17 T cell receptor beta chains from a single sample sequenced in a study of shared clonotypes between healthy human individuals. Method: immunoSEQ multiplex PCR; TCRdb's copy keeps in-frame clones and lacks some. The sample has more than 850,000 clones, about 80% seen once. Sequencing was performed on memory CD4+ T cells from PBMCs. The sample's subset: CD45RA-negative fraction. The receptors were gathered from a man between 18 and 29 years old in good health. Some clones in this sample may be carry-over from other donors' samples.

The CDR3, as DNA: TGTGCCAGCAGCGTAGTTGGACAGACCTACAATGAGCAGTTCTTC. Translation gives CASSVVGQTYNEQFF. The chain combines TRBV9 with TRBJ2-1, with a weak D call TRBD1 (6 bases). Looked up from germline, CDR1 is SGDLS and CDR2 is YYNGEE. The V and J ends lost 0 bases and 2 bases respectively, with 9 bases between them. The CDR3 extends over 15 amino acids.

V usage is TRBV5-6 and J usage is TRBJ2-1; 13 bases match TRBD2. The CDR3 sequence is 16 residues long. V shed 5 bases, J shed 4 bases, and the junction held 6 bases outside the gene matches. Per germline, CDR1 SGHDT and CDR2 YYEEEE. The CDR3 nucleotides are TGTGCCAGCAGGGAGGGACTAGCGGGATTGTACAATGAGCAGTTCTTC. Its protein is CASREGLAGLYNEQFF.

This rearrangement joins TRBV11-2 to TRBJ1-6; D unclear. V was cut by 5 bases and J by 6 bases, with 11 bases left in between. CDR3 length equals 14 residues. Germline V gene sequence: CDR1 SGHAT, CDR2 FQNNGV. The CDR3 bases are TGTGCCAGCAGCCTGGAAAGGGCTAATTCACCCCTCCACTTT. It encodes CASSLERANSPLHF.

The chain employs TRBV27 and TRBJ1-2; D unclear. Germline lookup yields CDR1 MNHEY and CDR2 SMNVEV (reference sequence). The V end lost 3 bases, the J end lost 7 bases, and 9 bases lay between the germline ends. CDR3 length: 12 amino acids. As DNA, the CDR3 is TGTGCCAGCAGTTTTGGTGGCACTGGCTACACCTTC. It codes for CASSFGGTGYTF.

There are a few counts of this clone. The V call is TRBV4-2, the J call TRBJ2-5, with 7 bases lining up with TRBD2. The length of the CDR3 is 15 residues. In germline, CDR1 is LGHNA, CDR2 YNFKEQ. The junction had 3 bases not matched to a gene; V was cut back by 0 bases and J by 2 bases. The CDR3 DNA sequence: TGTGCCAGCAGCCAAGATTGGCGGGAGCAAGAGACCCAGTACTTC. It codes for CASSQDWREQETQYF.

The gene calls are TRBV28 and TRBJ2-2; weak D call: TRBD2 (6 bases). V was clipped by 5 bases and J by 8 bases, with 21 bases between them. This CDR3 has 16 amino acids. Germline-derived CDR1 and CDR2 are MDHEN and SYDVKM. The CDR3 spells CASSTSGTSFGGELFF. In nucleotides, the CDR3 is TGTGCCAGCAGTACCTCCGGGACTTCATTTGGGGGGGAGCTGTTTTTT.

There are a few counts of this clone. Other DNA variants within this sample encode the same CDR3. The chain recombines TRBV7-8 with TRBJ2-7; the D gene is possibly TRBD1 (5 bases). There are 13 residues in the CDR3. Germline V gives CDR1 SGHVS, CDR2 FQNEAQ. Deletions cut 2 bases from V and 2 bases from J, with 7 bases between. The CDR3 DNA reads as TGTGCCAGCAGCTTAACAGGAACCTACGAGCAGTACTTC. Translated, it gives CASSLTGTYEQYF.

The gene calls are TRBV30 and TRBJ2-6; D call uncertain. V shed 4 bases and J shed 3 bases, with 7 bases lying between them. Germline lookup yields CDR1 GTSNPN and CDR2 SVGIG (reference sequence). The CDR3 runs 13 residues. CDR3 DNA sequence: TGTGCCTGGAAGGGAAATGGGGCCAACGTCCTGACTTTC. Translated: CAWKGNGANVLTF.

The V and J genes are TRBV20-1 and TRBJ1-3; D is unresolved. The CDR3 is made up of 11 amino acids. From germline, CDR1 is DFQATT and CDR2 SNEGSKA (reference sequence). V lost 6 bases and J lost 4, with 7 bases in between. CDR3 sequence: CSAPTGNTIYF. The DNA for the CDR3 is TGCAGTGCCCCCACAGGAAACACCATATATTTT.

This clone was found a few times. This chain uses TRBV4-1 with TRBJ1-1; 8 bases fit TRBD1. CDR3 size: 15 residues. V was clipped by 4 bases and J by 0 bases; unmatched bases: 4. Germline V gene data show CDR1 as MGHRA and CDR2 as YSYEKL. CDR3 residues: CASSLTDRVNTEAFF. For the CDR3, the DNA is TGCGCCAGCAGCCTAACGGACAGGGTGAACACTGAAGCTTTCTTT.

The chain combines TRBV5-8 with TRBJ2-4; D is undetermined. Germline CDR1 is SGHTS and CDR2 is YDEGEE. This CDR3 spans 11 amino acids. Trimming took off 4 bases at V and 5 bases at J, with 4 bases between the two ends. The CDR3 loop is CASSIQNIQYF. The CDR3 DNA reads as TGTGCCAGCAGCATCCAAAACATTCAGTACTTC.

This clone was counted a single time. V is TRBV5-1 and J is TRBJ1-2, with 7 nucleotides matching TRBD1. Germline V gene data show CDR1 as SGHRS and CDR2 as YFSETQ. This CDR3 is 14 amino acids long. V lost 5 bases to trimming and J lost 4 bases; unmatched junction nucleotides: 8. CDR3 coding DNA: TGCGCCAGCAGTCCCACAGGGGAGGCCTATGGCTACACCTTC. Protein sequence: CASSPTGEAYGYTF.

The chain has TRBV6-1 and TRBJ1-2; D ambiguous. Germline CDR1 is MNHNS and CDR2 is SASEGT. The CDR3 covers 14 residues. V was trimmed by 1 base and J by 3 bases, leaving 9 bases between them. CDR3 sequence reads: CASSEDSVDYGYTF. CDR3 DNA sequence: TGTGCCAGCAGTGAAGACTCCGTGGACTATGGCTACACCTTC.

The chain has TRBV11-2 and TRBJ2-7; 9 bases agree with TRBD1. V shed 5 bases, J shed 4 bases, and the junction held 9 bases outside the gene matches. The length of the CDR3 is 15 residues. CDR1 is SGHAT, CDR2 FQNNGV, per germline. The CDR3 protein is CASSGGQGSKYEQYF. The CDR3 DNA follows: TGTGCCAGCAGCGGAGGACAGGGGTCGAAATACGAGCAGTACTTC.

Only a few counts were recorded for this clone. The chain is built from TRBV19 and TRBJ2-3, with 15 bases identical to TRBD2. The CDR3 has 19 amino acids. Germline V gene sequence: CDR1 LNHDA, CDR2 SQIVND (reference sequence). Germline trimming cut 7 bases from V and 5 bases from J; bases unmatched to any gene: 16. CDR3 amino acids: CASTPGLAGGQPPGDTQYF. The CDR3 DNA follows: TGTGCCAGTACCCCGGGACTAGCGGGAGGTCAGCCCCCGGGAGATACGCAGTATTTT.

The V and J genes are TRBV6-1 and TRBJ2-5; 13 positions match TRBD2. This CDR3 region has 15 residues. Germline lookup yields CDR1 MNHNS and CDR2 SASEGT. The ends lost 6 bases at V and 9 bases at J; junction bases unmatched: 10. CDR3 coding DNA: TGTGCCAGCAGCGAGGGGACTAGCGGGAAGGTGGCCCAGTACTTC. This codes for CASSEGTSGKVAQYF.

The CDR3 DNA reads as TGCGCCAGCAGCCGACAGTATAATTCACCCCTCCACTTT. It is translated as CASSRQYNSPLHF. The rearrangement joins TRBV10-2 to TRBJ1-6; weak D call: TRBD1 (5 bases). The CDR3 contains 13 residues. V was pared by 6 bases and J by 4 bases, with 7 bases between. Germline CDR1 WSHSY, CDR2 SAAADI.